These 7 T cell receptor beta chains share one sample of origin, sequenced in a study of T-cell reconstitution after alpha-beta-depleted transplantation in children. Library preparation (for TCRbeta) was performed with unique molecular identifiers. TCRdb re-called the PCR reads with MiXCR, one entry per CDR3 protein. The sample includes under 750,000 distinct CDR3 sequences, about 21% of them seen just once. Material: PBMCs, mostly from graft donor cells, obtained 360 days after TCRalphabeta/CD19-depleted stem cell transplant. Every receptor here comes from a boy in the first two years of life who had a stem cell transplant for acute myeloid leukemia, so the T cells may come from the graft donor.

Only a few counts were recorded for this clonotype. The V gene is TRBV7-6, the J gene TRBJ2-7, with unresolved D. The V gene's germline CDR1 is SGHVS and CDR2 FNYEAQ. V was clipped by 1 base and J by 1 base, with 8 bases between them. This CDR3 region has 14 residues. CDR3 in DNA: TGTGCCAGCAGCTTAGTACCAGATTCCTACGAGCAGTACTTC. It translates to CASSLVPDSYEQYF.

This clonotype was found many times. The chain couples TRBV29-1 to TRBJ2-5, with TRBD1 identical over 10 bases. The CDR3 contains 16 residues. The germline V gene has CDR1 SQVTM and CDR2 ANQGSEA. V gave up 3 bases and J gave up 4 bases; unmatched junction bases: 11. The CDR3, as DNA: TGCAGCGTTGATTACTGGACAGGGGGGCCCTTAGAGACCCAGTACTTC. It translates to CSVDYWTGGPLETQYF.

The chain is built from TRBV5-1 and TRBJ2-1; 13 nucleotides align to TRBD2. The germline CDR1 and CDR2 sequences are SGHRS and YFSETQ. The CDR3 covers 15 residues. V dropped 2 bases and J dropped 9; count of bases not matched to a gene: 5. CDR3: CASSLGTSGEFEQFF. CDR3 nucleotides: TGCGCCAGCAGCTTAGGGACTAGCGGGGAGTTTGAGCAGTTCTTC.

This chain uses TRBV6-2 or TRBV6-3 with TRBJ2-7, with 8 positions matching TRBD2. V dropped 9 bases and J dropped 0; count of bases not matched to a gene: 7. Germline V gene sequence: CDR1 MNHEY, CDR2 SVGEGT. The CDR3 contains 14 residues. Here the CDR3 DNA reads TGTGCCAGTCACGCGGGGGGCGACTCCTACGAGCAGTACTTC. Protein: CASHAGGDSYEQYF.

The chain is built from TRBV6-1 and TRBJ1-2; 10 bases are a match to TRBD1. The CDR3 runs 15 residues. CDR1 MNHNS and CDR2 SASEGT come from the germline V gene. The J segment lost 4 bases and the V segment lost 6 bases, leaving 8 bases of the junction unmatched. The CDR3 DNA reads TGTGCCAGCAGCCAAGCCCGACAGGGGGCCTATGGCTACACCTTC. This gives the protein CASSQARQGAYGYTF.

The J gene is TRBJ1-5, the V gene TRBV12-3 or TRBV12-4; no reliable D call. This CDR3 has 12 amino acids. V lost 1 base, J lost 7 bases, and 5 bases lay in between. This CDR3 is CASSLELQPQHF. The CDR3 DNA follows: TGTGCCAGCAGTTTAGAACTCCAGCCCCAGCATTTT.

This clonotype was found a few times. The rearrangement links TRBV15 to TRBJ2-2; tentatively, D is TRBD2 (5 bases). Germline V gene data show CDR1 as LNHNV and CDR2 as YYDKDF (reference sequence). The CDR3 totals 16 residues. V was pared by 2 bases and J by 1 base, with 11 bases between. CDR3 sequence (DNA): TGTGCCACCAGCAGAAACCCCGGAGGGAACACCGGGGAGCTGTTTTTT. It yields the protein CATSRNPGGNTGELFF.